The 2 T cell receptor beta chains below come from one sample, sequenced in a study of blood T cells in healthy people across ages. A second PCR, run for about 7 to 11 cycles, used a sample-barcoded 5' primer plus a J-beta primer mix. TCRdb analysed the 5' RACE reads with MiXCR anew, one entry per CDR3 protein. This sample has 2 million or so distinct CDR3 sequences, with around half found just once. The sequenced material came from blood. The receptors come from a woman aged 40 to 55 in good health.

V and J are TRBV12-3 or TRBV12-4 and TRBJ1-2; TRBD1 is a possible D gene (5 bases). The CDR3 loop spans 16 amino acids. Deletions cut 3 bases from V and 6 bases from J, with 20 bases between. The CDR3 bases are TGTGCCAGCAGTTTCAATGTACGAGGGGTCGGGAATGGCTACACCTTC. Amino acids: CASSFNVRGVGNGYTF.

This rearrangement joins TRBV20-1 to TRBJ1-1; a possible D gene is TRBD1 (5 bases). The CDR3 runs to 16 residues. CDR1 is DFQATT and CDR2 is SNEGSKA in the germline V gene (reference sequence). V lost 3 bases and J 1 base, leaving 18 bases between the germline ends. The CDR3 sequence is CSARGFGGGANTEAFF. The CDR3 bases are TGCAGTGCTAGGGGCTTTGGCGGGGGAGCGAACACTGAAGCTTTCTTT.